A selection of T cell receptor beta chains follows, all from one sample in a study of beta chain features in type 1 diabetes. Sequencing used immunoSEQ multiplex PCR; TCRdb keeps in-frame clones, though not all of them. The sample includes 430,000 or so clones, over 10% of them seen just once. The sequencing sample was made of naive CD4+ T cells from blood. The receptors stem from a woman in her late teens or twenties in good health. Each CDR3 is given with its conserved first and last residue. Each record gives: V gene, clone size, J gene, D gene, CDR3 protein, CDR3 DNA. D genes are given only for firm matches. The size field is filled for only some rows; it gives once, few, many or a size class.

>TRBV9|-|TRBJ2-1|-
CASSVGSYNEQFF
TGTGCCAGCAGCGTAGGCAGTTACAATGAGCAGTTCTTC
>TRBV7-6|-|TRBJ2-2|-
CASSHAGVGELFF
TGTGCCAGCAGTCACGCAGGGGTAGGGGAGCTGTTTTTT
>TRBV29-1|few|TRBJ1-2|-
CSVARTVGYGYTF
TGCAGCGTTGCCCGGACAGTCGGGTATGGCTACACCTTC
>TRBV9|few|TRBJ2-5|TRBD2
CASSLAQGGETQYF
TGTGCCAGCAGCCTCGCCCAGGGAGGGGAGACCCAGTACTTC
>TRBV30|-|TRBJ1-2|TRBD1
CAWSAGTGANYGYTF
TGTGCCTGGAGTGCAGGGACAGGGGCTAACTATGGCTACACCTTC
>TRBV10-3|few|TRBJ1-2|-
CAISVSQASYGYTF
TGTGCCATCAGTGTTTCCCAGGCGAGCTATGGCTACACCTTC
>TRBV10-2|few|TRBJ2-1|TRBD2
CASRASGSNYNEQFF
TGCGCCAGCAGAGCTAGCGGGAGTAACTACAATGAGCAGTTCTTC
>TRBV25-1|few|TRBJ1-2|TRBD1
CASSEFDRVGSGYTF
TGTGCCAGCAGTGAGTTCGACAGGGTTGGGAGTGGCTACACCTTC
>TRBV7-3|-|TRBJ2-7|TRBD2
CASSLGTSGSYEQYF
TGTGCCAGCAGCTTAGGGACTAGCGGATCCTACGAGCAGTACTTC
>TRBV14|-|TRBJ2-7|-
CASSQASEQYF
TGTGCCAGCAGCCAAGCGTCCGAGCAGTACTTC
>TRBV5-1|once|TRBJ2-3|-
CASSPSMGTTDTQYF
TGCGCCAGCAGCCCCAGCATGGGTACGACAGATACGCAGTATTTT
>TRBV5-1|few|TRBJ2-3|TRBD1
CASSAGTGMQDTQYF
TGCGCCAGCAGCGCTGGGACAGGGATGCAAGATACGCAGTATTTT
>TRBV7-2|-|TRBJ1-1|TRBD1
CASSEQGSTEAFF
TGTGCCAGCAGCGAACAGGGGTCCACTGAAGCTTTCTTT
>TRBV7-9|-|TRBJ1-2|-
CASSWDFYGYTF
TGTGCCAGCAGCTGGGACTTCTATGGCTACACCTTC
>TRBV7-2|-|TRBJ2-1|-
CASSFPTGYNEQFF
TGTGCCAGCAGCTTCCCAACCGGGTACAATGAGCAGTTCTTC
>TRBV11-2|-|TRBJ2-3|-
CASSTISPDTQYF
TGTGCCAGCAGCACTATATCCCCCGATACGCAGTATTTT
>TRBV7-2|few|TRBJ1-2|-
CASSLTPGRLGYGYTF
TGTGCCAGCAGCTTGACCCCAGGGCGCTTGGGATATGGCTACACCTTC
>TRBV28|-|TRBJ2-3|TRBD1
CASSGRDRGTDTQYF
TGTGCCAGCAGTGGAAGGGACAGGGGGACAGATACGCAGTATTTT
>TRBV7-9|-|TRBJ1-1|-
CASSLRDQNTEAFF
TGTGCCAGCAGCCTCCGGGACCAGAACACTGAAGCTTTCTTT
>TRBV18|-|TRBJ2-2|TRBD1
CASSPGTGILAGELFF
TGTGCCAGCTCACCAGGGACAGGGATTCTCGCCGGGGAGCTGTTTTTT
>TRBV2|-|TRBJ2-6|TRBD1
CASRDRESSGANVLTF
TGTGCCAGCAGGGACAGGGAGAGCTCTGGGGCCAACGTCCTGACTTTC
>TRBV5-4|few|TRBJ2-5|-
CASSLMGTHQETQYF
TGTGCCAGCAGCTTGATGGGGACTCACCAAGAGACCCAGTACTTC
>TRBV5-1|-|TRBJ2-2|-
CASSLARIAGELFF
TGCGCCAGCAGCTTGGCCAGGATCGCCGGGGAGCTGTTTTTT
>TRBV13|few|TRBJ2-1|-
CASSSTGIGQHNEQFF
TGTGCCAGCAGCTCCACGGGGATCGGACAGCACAATGAGCAGTTCTTC
>TRBV6-5|-|TRBJ2-7|TRBD1
CASSYGDRVDEQYF
TGTGCCAGCAGTTACGGGGACAGGGTCGACGAGCAGTACTTC
>TRBV7-2|-|TRBJ1-1|-
CASSFSFRTEAFF
TGTGCCAGCAGTTTCTCTTTTCGGACTGAAGCTTTCTTT
>TRBV7-2|-|TRBJ1-3|-
CASSFMRSGNTIYF
TGTGCCAGCAGCTTTATGCGCTCTGGAAACACCATATATTTT
>TRBV7-9|-|TRBJ2-4|TRBD1
CASSFKGAENIQYF
TGTGCCAGCAGCTTTAAGGGGGCTGAAAACATTCAGTACTTC
>TRBV12-5|few|TRBJ2-7|-
CASGLQKIFYEQYF
TGTGCTAGTGGTTTGCAGAAGATATTCTACGAGCAGTACTTC
>TRBV27|few|TRBJ2-3|TRBD1
CASSQGQGRGTQYF
TGTGCCAGCAGTCAGGGACAGGGTAGGGGTACGCAGTATTTT